The rows below give T cell receptor beta chains drawn from one sample of a study of shared clonotypes between healthy human individuals. The table came from immunoSEQ multiplex PCR; TCRdb's copy has only in-frame clones and leaves some out. The sample records a few million clones, just over 90% being singletons. Sequencing used naive CD4+ T cells sorted from blood. The receptors derive from a man aged 18 to 35 in good health. The CDR3 runs from the conserved cysteine through the conserved F or W. A D gene is named only where the DNA matches it firmly. The size field is filled for only some rows; it gives once, few, many or a size class.

.	.	TRBV7-2	TRBJ2-3	CASSLEKGPGDTQYF	TGTGCCAGCAGCTTAGAGAAGGGACCAGGAGATACGCAGTATTTT
TRBD1	.	TRBV5-4	TRBJ1-2	CASSLADRDYGYTF	TGTGCCAGCAGCTTGGCAGACAGGGATTATGGCTACACCTTC
.	.	TRBV7-9	TRBJ1-6	CASSLTGYNSPLHF	TGTGCCAGCAGCCTCACAGGATATAATTCACCCCTCCACTTT
.	.	TRBV2	TRBJ2-5	CASLPGLWQETQYF	TGTGCCAGTCTTCCGGGACTTTGGCAAGAGACCCAGTACTTC
TRBD1	.	TRBV7-2	TRBJ2-7	CASRQGGTSYEQYF	TGTGCCAGCCGACAGGGCGGTACCTCCTACGAGCAGTACTTC
.	.	TRBV6-1	TRBJ1-1	CASSEQGRGNTEAFF	TGTGCCAGCAGTGAACAGGGCCGGGGGAACACTGAAGCTTTCTTT
.	.	TRBV30	TRBJ1-3	CAWTNRAASGNTIYF	TGTGCCTGGACTAACCGCGCAGCCTCTGGAAACACCATATATTTT
.	.	TRBV5-1	TRBJ1-2	CASSPVVNYGYTF	TGCGCCAGCAGCCCGGTTGTGAACTATGGCTACACCTTC
TRBD1	once	TRBV4-2	TRBJ2-7	CASSQDGTGSYYEQYF	TGTGCCAGCAGCCAAGATGGGACAGGCTCCTACTACGAGCAGTACTTC
TRBD1	.	TRBV5-8	TRBJ2-5	CASSLVGTGVAETQYF	TGTGCCAGCAGCTTGGTTGGGACAGGGGTTGCGGAGACCCAGTACTTC